A single sample gave rise to the 9 T cell receptor beta chains below, sequenced in a study of T cell repertoires in cytomegalovirus infection. TCRdb re-derived calls from the reads in MiXCR, one entry per CDR3 protein. The sample lists approximately 700,000 distinct CDR3 sequences, under 40% occurring once. Material: PBMCs. These receptor sequences come from a human donor in good health (CMV status not recorded). Some clones in this sample may be carry-over from other donors' samples.

The chain uses TRBV15 and TRBJ2-1; TRBD1 aligns across 9 bases. CDR1 LNHNV and CDR2 YYDKDF come from the germline V gene (reference sequence). Trimming cost V 8 bases and J 8 bases; bases outside gene matches: 4. The CDR3 is made up of 12 amino acids. The CDR3 loop is CATGTGWDEQFF. In nucleotides, the CDR3 is TGTGCCACCGGGACAGGGTGGGATGAGCAGTTCTTC.

This clonotype was counted at least ten times. This chain joins TRBV7-2 and TRBJ2-5, with 8 bases identical to TRBD2. This CDR3 has 12 amino acids. The V segment lost 4 bases and the J segment 7 bases; nucleotides outside the gene matches: 2. The germline V gene encodes CDR1 SGHTA and CDR2 FQGNSA. This CDR3 is CASSSRGGTQYF. The CDR3 coding sequence is TGTGCCAGCAGCTCTCGGGGGGGGACCCAGTACTTC.

This sequence joins TRBV28 and TRBJ2-2; unclear D gene. The germline gives CDR1 MDHEN, CDR2 SYDVKM. Deletions cut 5 bases from V and 5 bases from J, with 18 bases between. This CDR3 is built from 16 residues. CDR3 bases: TGTGCCAGCAGTACAGCAGGTTGGGGTTCGACCGGGGAGCTGTTTTTT. It encodes CASSTAGWGSTGELFF.

CDR3 sequence reads: CASSQGLKMEQYF. Here the CDR3 DNA reads TGCGCCAGCAGCCAGGGACTAAAGATGGAGCAGTACTTC. V is TRBV4-1 and J is TRBJ2-7; 7 bases line up with TRBD2. This CDR3 has 13 amino acids. The J segment lost 7 bases and the V segment lost 3 bases, leaving 6 bases of the junction unmatched. Germline V gives CDR1 MGHRA, CDR2 YSYEKL.

This clonotype appeared a few times. The genes are TRBV28 and TRBJ2-5; possibly TRBD2 for D (5 bases). V shed 3 bases and J shed 0 bases, with 11 bases lying between them. The CDR3 totals 15 residues. CDR1 is MDHEN, CDR2 SYDVKM, per germline. CDR3 sequence reads: CASSFGLRYQETQYF. CDR3 bases: TGTGCCAGCAGTTTTGGACTCAGGTACCAAGAGACCCAGTACTTC. Supplemented by reference TRBV28 and TRBJ2-5, the full variable domain reads DVKVTQSSRYLVKRTGEKVFLECVQDMDHENMFWYRQDPGLGLRLIYFSYDVKMKEKGDIPEGYSVSREKKERFSLILESASTNQTSMYLCASSFGLRYQETQYFGPGTRLLVL.

The chain links TRBV6-5 to TRBJ1-1; D unclear. V shed 4 bases and J shed 4 bases, with 13 bases lying between them. CDR3 length: 14 amino acids. The germline V gene has CDR1 MNHEY and CDR2 SVGAGI. This CDR3 is CASSSYGEATEAFF. CDR3 nucleotides: TGTGCCAGCAGTTCTTATGGGGAGGCCACTGAAGCTTTCTTT.

This clonotype was counted only a few times. The chain combines TRBV19 with TRBJ1-1; a weak D match, TRBD1 (5 bases). Trimming removed 3 bases at V and 1 base at J, with 18 bases between. The CDR3 runs to 17 residues. Germline CDR1 reads LNHDA; CDR2 reads SQIVND (reference sequence). The CDR3 is CASSITPRAGKNTEAFF. Written as DNA, the CDR3 is TGTGCCAGTAGTATCACCCCTCGGGCAGGGAAGAACACTGAAGCTTTCTTT. Full variable domain (rest looked up from reference TRBV19 and TRBJ1-1): DGGITQSPKYLFRKEGQNVTLSCEQNLNHDAMYWYRQDPGQGLRLIYYSQIVNDFQKGDIAEGYSVSREKKESFPLTVTSAQKNPTAFYLCASSITPRAGKNTEAFFGQGTRLTVV.

The chain has TRBV28 and TRBJ1-6; 10 positions match TRBD1. This CDR3 is 16 amino acids long. The trim removed 5 bases at V and 7 bases at J, leaving 8 bases unmatched. Germline V gives CDR1 MDHEN, CDR2 SYDVKM. The CDR3 loop reads CASSAAGTGVNSPLHF. The CDR3 region has the DNA TGTGCCAGCAGTGCCGCCGGGACAGGGGTAAATTCACCCCTCCACTTT.

This clonotype was counted many times. The junction does not match germline at one end; this may be a read error. The chain has TRBV7-6 and TRBJ1-1, with D perhaps matching TRBD1 (6 bases). Germline V lookup: CDR1 SGHVS, CDR2 FNYEAQ. The CDR3 length is 12 residues. CDR3 nucleotides: TGTGCCAGCAGTTTAGGGGGGGGTGAAGCTTTCTTT. Amino acid sequence: CASSLGGGEAFF.